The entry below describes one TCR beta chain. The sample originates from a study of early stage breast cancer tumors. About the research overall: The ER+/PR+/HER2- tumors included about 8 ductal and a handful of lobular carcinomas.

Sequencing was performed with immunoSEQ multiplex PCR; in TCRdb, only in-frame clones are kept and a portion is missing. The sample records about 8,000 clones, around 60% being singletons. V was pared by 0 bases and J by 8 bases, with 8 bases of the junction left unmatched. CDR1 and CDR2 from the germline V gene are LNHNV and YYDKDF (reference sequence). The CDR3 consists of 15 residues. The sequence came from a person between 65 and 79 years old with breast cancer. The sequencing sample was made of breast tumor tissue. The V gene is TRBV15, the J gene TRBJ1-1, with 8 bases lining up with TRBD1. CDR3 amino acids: CATSRDLGTGGEAFF. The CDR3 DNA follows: TGTGCCACCAGCAGAGACTTAGGGACAGGAGGGGAAGCTTTCTTT.